This is a list of T cell receptor beta chains from one sample in a study of OX40 agonist ivuxolimab in advanced cancers. Measured with immunoSEQ multiplex PCR; TCRdb has only the in-frame clones, and not every one. This table holds 100,000 or so clones, approximately 85% found once. The specimen comprised CD4+ or CD8+ T cells sorted from blood, sampled in a trial of the OX40 agonist ivuxolimab. Receptors originate from an adult with an advanced solid tumor such as melanoma, head and neck, liver or kidney cancer. Each CDR3 is given with its conserved first and last residue. Fields, in order: J gene, V gene, D gene, CDR3 protein. A D gene is named only where the DNA matches it firmly.

J: -
V: TRBV27
D: -
CDR3: CASSLSRVSEQYF

J: TRBJ2-1
V: TRBV27
D: TRBD2
CDR3: CASSVSLGGSIYNEQFF

J: TRBJ2-7
V: TRBV5-4
D: -
CDR3: CASRILGDYEQYF

J: TRBJ2-1
V: TRBV7-6
D: -
CDR3: CASSIYAVQGYEQFF

J: TRBJ1-5
V: TRBV15
D: -
CDR3: CATSRVGDWVGDQPQHF

J: TRBJ1-3
V: TRBV10-3
D: TRBD1
CDR3: CAIRQGTFSGNTIYF

J: TRBJ2-2
V: TRBV28
D: -
CDR3: CASSSGTRAVNTGELFF

J: TRBJ2-1
V: TRBV11-2
D: -
CDR3: CASSSYPEQGHQGSEQFF

J: TRBJ1-1
V: TRBV5-6
D: -
CDR3: CASSLFQGPNTEAFF

J: TRBJ2-7
V: TRBV18
D: TRBD2
CDR3: CASSPPSGRANDEQYF

J: TRBJ2-7
V: TRBV10-3
D: -
CDR3: CAIKGGGGGSGEQYF

J: TRBJ1-5
V: TRBV7-2
D: -
CDR3: CASSSRAGNQPQHF

J: TRBJ2-7
V: TRBV4-1
D: -
CDR3: CASSQKWSGGVQYF

J: TRBJ2-1
V: TRBV7-2
D: -
CDR3: CASSLLGRTYNEQFF

J: TRBJ2-3
V: TRBV6-5
D: TRBD2
CDR3: CASSSRVGGTDTQYF

J: TRBJ2-7
V: TRBV4-1
D: -
CDR3: CASSQKIGTSYGEQYF

J: TRBJ1-2
V: TRBV7-9
D: -
CDR3: CASSLPPSGYGYTF

J: TRBJ2-7
V: TRBV4-2
D: -
CDR3: CASSQEQYETNEQYF

J: TRBJ2-7
V: TRBV2
D: TRBD1
CDR3: CASTYLGQGATYEQYF

J: TRBJ2-1
V: TRBV11-1
D: TRBD2
CDR3: CASTSGGNEQFF

J: TRBJ2-1
V: TRBV6-5
D: -
CDR3: CASRIVVSYNEQFF

J: TRBJ1-1
V: TRBV4-1
D: TRBD1
CDR3: CASSQSGRGLGGTEAFF

J: TRBJ2-3
V: TRBV7-2
D: -
CDR3: CASSLRMVGRGTDTQYF

J: TRBJ1-5
V: TRBV2
D: -
CDR3: CASSEFGGSNQPQHF

J: TRBJ2-3
V: TRBV6-6
D: -
CDR3: CASSYAQVGTQYF

J: TRBJ2-5
V: TRBV9
D: -
CDR3: CASSPNPSSETQYF

J: TRBJ2-2
V: TRBV10-3
D: -
CDR3: CAISESGHTGELFF

J: TRBJ1-1
V: TRBV6-5
D: TRBD1
CDR3: CASSWAGQGQEAFF

J: TRBJ2-1
V: TRBV2
D: -
CDR3: CASSELGARGDEQFF

J: TRBJ2-3
V: TRBV18
D: TRBD2
CDR3: CASSRGLLHTDTQYF

J: TRBJ2-7
V: TRBV4-1
D: -
CDR3: CASSRTGSGEQYF

J: TRBJ2-5
V: TRBV11-2
D: -
CDR3: CASSPPGVRETQYF

J: TRBJ1-4
V: TRBV7-9
D: -
CDR3: CASSRGHNEKLFF

J: TRBJ1-4
V: TRBV5-5
D: -
CDR3: CASSLNVLPNEKLFF

J: TRBJ2-7
V: TRBV6-6
D: -
CDR3: CASSSGLYEQYF

J: TRBJ1-1
V: TRBV7-6
D: -
CDR3: CASSLSQGHTEAFF

J: TRBJ2-1
V: TRBV28
D: -
CDR3: CASRGLEGPLNNEQFF

J: TRBJ2-1
V: TRBV7-9
D: TRBD1
CDR3: CASSAGTGGESDYNEQFF

J: TRBJ1-5
V: TRBV7-9
D: -
CDR3: CASTQPQHF

J: TRBJ2-2
V: TRBV7-2
D: TRBD1
CDR3: CASSLGGGTGELFF

J: TRBJ2-7
V: TRBV7-2
D: -
CDR3: CASSPQEDSYEQYF